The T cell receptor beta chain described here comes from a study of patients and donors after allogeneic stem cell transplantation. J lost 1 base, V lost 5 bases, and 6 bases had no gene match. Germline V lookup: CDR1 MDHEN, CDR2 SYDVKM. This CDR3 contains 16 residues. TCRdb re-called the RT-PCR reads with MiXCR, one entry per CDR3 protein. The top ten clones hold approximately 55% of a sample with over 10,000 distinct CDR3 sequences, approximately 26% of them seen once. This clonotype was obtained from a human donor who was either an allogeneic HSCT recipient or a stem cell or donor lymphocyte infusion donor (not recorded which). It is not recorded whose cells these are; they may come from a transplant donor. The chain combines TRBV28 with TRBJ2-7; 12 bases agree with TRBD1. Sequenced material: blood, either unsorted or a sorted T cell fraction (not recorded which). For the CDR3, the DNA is TGTGCCAGCAGTCCCCCGGGACAGGGGGCGTCCTACGAGCAGTACTTC. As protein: CASSPPGQGASYEQYF.